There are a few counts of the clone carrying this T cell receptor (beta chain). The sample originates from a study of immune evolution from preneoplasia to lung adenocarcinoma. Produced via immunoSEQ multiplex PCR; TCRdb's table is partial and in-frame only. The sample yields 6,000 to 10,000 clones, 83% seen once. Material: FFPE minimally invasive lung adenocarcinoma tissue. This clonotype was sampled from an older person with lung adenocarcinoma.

In DNA, the CDR3 is TGTGCCAGCAGCTTAGCGGGCTGGGAGACCCAGTACTTC. Residues: CASSLAGWETQYF. J is TRBJ2-5 and V is TRBV7-2; D gene uncertain. The CDR3 spans 13 residues. The germline V gene encodes CDR1 SGHTA and CDR2 FQGNSA. The V end lost 0 bases, the J end lost 5 bases, and 7 bases lay between the germline ends.